Below are 13 T cell receptor beta chains sequenced from a single sample in a study of chemoradiotherapy in HPV16-positive cancers. Profiling relied on immunoSEQ multiplex PCR, and the TCRdb table lists in-frame clones only, not all of them. The sample shows about 1,900 clones, about 90% of them seen only once. Sequenced material: tumor tissue, taken from a patient who underwent chemoradiotherapy. These receptors all stem from a human donor with HPV-associated anogenital cancer.

The rearrangement links TRBV5-4 to TRBJ2-1, with 13 bases that match TRBD2. The CDR3 extends over 15 amino acids. The germline V gene has CDR1 SGHNT and CDR2 YYREEE (reference sequence). V lost 4 bases, J lost 5 bases, and 3 bases stayed unmatched. The CDR3, as DNA: TGTGCCAGCAGCCCGACTAGCGGGGGGCACAATGAGCAGTTCTTC. Its translation: CASSPTSGGHNEQFF.

The chain employs TRBV4-3 and TRBJ1-5, with unresolved D. The CDR3 runs to 17 residues. The V gene lost 0 bases and the J gene lost 0 bases, with 12 bases spanning the gap. The germline V gene encodes CDR1 LGHNA and CDR2 YSLEER. The CDR3 sequence: CASSQEPAGYSNQPQHF. DNA for the CDR3: TGCGCCAGCAGCCAAGAGCCTGCGGGCTATAGCAATCAGCCCCAGCATTTT.

The J gene is TRBJ2-1, the V gene TRBV7-2, with 7 bases matching TRBD2. The CDR3 sequence is 19 residues long. V dropped 1 base and J dropped 6; count of bases not matched to a gene: 18. Germline lookup yields CDR1 SGHTA and CDR2 FQGNSA. CDR3 in DNA: TGTGCCAGCAGCTTAGGCGAGACGGGACTATCCAGACCGGGCAATGAGCAGTTCTTC. Translating it yields CASSLGETGLSRPGNEQFF.

A single count supports this clone. The J gene is TRBJ2-5, the V gene TRBV5-8, with D perhaps TRBD1 or TRBD2 (5 bases each). V lost 10 bases and J 5 bases, leaving 18 bases between the germline ends. Germline V gene data show CDR1 as SGHTS and CDR2 as YDEGEE. The CDR3 loop spans 13 amino acids. The CDR3 DNA reads as TGTGCCTCCTATTTCCGGGGCAGTGAGACCCAGTACTTC. Translating gives CASYFRGSETQYF. Complete variable domain (other parts from reference TRBV5-8 and TRBJ2-5): EAGVTQSPTHLIKTRGQQATLRCSPISGHTSVYWYQQALGLGLQFLLWYDEGEERNRGNFPPRFSGRQFPNYSSELNVNALELEDSALYLCASYFRGSETQYFGPGTRLLVL.

The chain employs TRBV13 and TRBJ1-2, with TRBD1 matching over 8 bases. This CDR3 comprises 15 residues. CDR1 is PRHDT and CDR2 is FYEKMQ in the germline V gene (reference sequence). V shed 4 bases and J 12 bases; nucleotides not matched to a gene: 16. The DNA of the CDR3 is TGTGCCAGCAGCTCCCCTTCGGACAGGGAATACGGCAACACCTTC. Translated, it gives CASSSPSDREYGNTF. Looking up the rest from reference TRBV13 and TRBJ1-2 gives the full variable domain: AAGVIQSPRHLIKEKRETATLKCYPIPRHDTVYWYQQGPGQDPQFLISFYEKMQSDKGSIPDRFSAQQFSDYHSELNMSSLELGDSALYFCASSSPSDREYGNTFGSGTRLTVV.

The chain carries TRBV6-6 and TRBJ2-5; 8 nucleotides match TRBD2. This CDR3 has 16 amino acids. V shed 0 bases, J shed 3 bases, and the junction held 6 bases outside the gene matches. CDR1 MNHNY and CDR2 SVGAGI come from the germline V gene (reference sequence). Here the CDR3 reads CASSYSRGAREETQYF. The CDR3 DNA sequence: TGTGCCAGCAGTTACTCGCGGGGGGCAAGAGAAGAGACCCAGTACTTC.

The chain couples TRBV30 to TRBJ2-1; D gene ambiguous. CDR3 length: 13 residues. CDR1 GTSNPN and CDR2 SVGIG come from the germline V gene (reference sequence). Trimming took off 2 bases at V and 4 bases at J, with 9 bases between the two ends. DNA of the CDR3: TGTGCCTGGAGTTGGCAGCTTTACAATGAGCAGTTCTTC. This encodes CAWSWQLYNEQFF.

The V gene is TRBV9, the J gene TRBJ2-2; 9 bases fit TRBD2. From germline, CDR1 is SGDLS and CDR2 YYNGEE. This CDR3 is 14 amino acids long. The V segment lost 7 bases and the J segment 4 bases; nucleotides outside the gene matches: 5. The DNA for the CDR3 is TGTGCCAGCGGGGCTAGCGGGACCACCGGGGAGCTGTTTTTT. Its translation: CASGASGTTGELFF.

The chain is built from TRBV18 and TRBJ2-2, with D uncertain. The V end lost 6 bases, the J end lost 4 bases, and 12 bases lay between the germline ends. The CDR3 has 14 amino acids. CDR1 and CDR2 from the germline V gene are KGHSH and LQKENI. The CDR3 loop is CASSPRALTGELFF. DNA of the CDR3: TGTGCCAGCTCCCCCAGAGCCCTCACCGGGGAGCTGTTTTTT.

The gene calls are TRBV15 and TRBJ2-1; TRBD2 might be the D (5 bases). From germline, CDR1 is LNHNV and CDR2 YYDKDF (reference sequence). The CDR3 runs to 14 residues. V was clipped by 3 bases and J by 10 bases, with 16 bases between them. CDR3 in DNA: TGTGCCACCAGCAGGGCTAGCTCTAGCAGAGAGCAGTTCTTC. Amino acid sequence: CATSRASSSREQFF.

This sequence joins TRBV5-1 and TRBJ2-5; D is possibly TRBD1 (7 bases). Germline V gene sequence: CDR1 SGHRS, CDR2 YFSETQ. The CDR3 sequence is 14 residues long. V was cut by 0 bases and J by 7 bases, with 13 bases left in between. Written as DNA, the CDR3 is TGCGCCAGCAGCTTGGCCCGACAGGGAGGGACCCAGTACTTC. The encoded protein is CASSLARQGGTQYF.

The rearrangement links TRBV6-1 to TRBJ2-3, with D possibly TRBD2 on 7 matching bases. V dropped 9 bases and J dropped 5 bases, with 18 bases sitting between them. The CDR3 totals 14 residues. Germline values: CDR1 MNHNS, CDR2 SASEGT. The CDR3 DNA reads TGTGCCAGTAACAAGAGGGGGGGCGAAGATACGCAGTATTTT. This translates into CASNKRGGEDTQYF.

The chain carries TRBV19 and TRBJ2-1; possibly TRBD1 for D (5 bases). Looked up from germline, CDR1 is LNHDA and CDR2 is SQIVND (reference sequence). Between the trimmed V and J ends, which lost 6 bases and 0 bases, there was a span of 12 bases. This CDR3 spans 15 amino acids. The CDR3 spells CASSLRDNSYNEQFF. The CDR3 bases are TGTGCCAGTAGCCTCAGGGATAACTCCTACAATGAGCAGTTCTTC.